This T cell receptor (beta chain) was found in a study of blood T cell repertoires in COVID-19. In the study overall: Donors in the United States, Italy and Spain gave samples during acute or convalescent COVID-19.

In the study's own analysis: Amplification from reference gene primers served as the basis for estimated nucleated cell counts. Sequencing was performed with immunoSEQ multiplex PCR; in TCRdb, only in-frame clones are kept and a portion is missing. The V and J calls and clone size are taken from that table; D and trimming were inferred from the DNA. The table has over 90,000 clones, about four fifths seen once. CDR3 length: 17 amino acids. A Seattle source enrolled patients during active infection and followed them longitudinally. The chain carries TRBV21-1 and TRBJ1-3; the table calls TRBD1, which could not be checked here. TRBV21-1 is described as a pseudogene. Sequenced material: peripheral blood. The clonotype was recovered from an elderly man with COVID-19, enrolled during active disease. Here the CDR3 DNA reads TGTGCCAGCGCCGAAGGACAGGGGGCGAGATCTGGAAACACCATATATTTT. Protein: CASAEGQGARSGNTIYF.